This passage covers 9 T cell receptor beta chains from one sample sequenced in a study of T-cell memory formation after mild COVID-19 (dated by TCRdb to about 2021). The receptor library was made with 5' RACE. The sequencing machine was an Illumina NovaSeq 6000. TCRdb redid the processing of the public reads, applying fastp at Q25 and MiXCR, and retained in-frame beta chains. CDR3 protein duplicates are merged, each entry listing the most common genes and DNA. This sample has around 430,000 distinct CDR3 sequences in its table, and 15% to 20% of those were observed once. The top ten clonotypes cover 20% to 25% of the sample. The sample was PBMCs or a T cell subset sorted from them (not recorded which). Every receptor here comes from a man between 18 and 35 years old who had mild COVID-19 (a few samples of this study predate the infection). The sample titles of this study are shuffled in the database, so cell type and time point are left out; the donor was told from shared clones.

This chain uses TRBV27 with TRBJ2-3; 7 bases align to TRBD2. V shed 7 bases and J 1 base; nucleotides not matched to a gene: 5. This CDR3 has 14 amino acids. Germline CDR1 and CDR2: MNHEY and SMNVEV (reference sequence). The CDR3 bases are TGTGCCAGCACTCCAGCGGGGCGCACAGATACGCAGTATTTT. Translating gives CASTPAGRTDTQYF.

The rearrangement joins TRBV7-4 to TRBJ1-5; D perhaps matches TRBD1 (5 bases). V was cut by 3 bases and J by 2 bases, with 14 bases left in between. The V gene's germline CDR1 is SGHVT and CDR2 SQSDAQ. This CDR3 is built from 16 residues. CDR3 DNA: TGTGCCAGCAGCTTCCGGGGGAATTGGGGCAATCAGCCCCAGCATTTT. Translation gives CASSFRGNWGNQPQHF.

The CDR3 region is CASRKPSDTQYF. The CDR3 region has the DNA TGTGCCAGCAGAAAACCTAGCGATACGCAGTATTTT. This chain uses TRBV12-3 or TRBV12-4 with TRBJ2-3, with D perhaps matching TRBD2 (5 bases). The CDR3 is made up of 12 amino acids. Trimming cost V 6 bases and J 6 bases, with 10 bases left between them.

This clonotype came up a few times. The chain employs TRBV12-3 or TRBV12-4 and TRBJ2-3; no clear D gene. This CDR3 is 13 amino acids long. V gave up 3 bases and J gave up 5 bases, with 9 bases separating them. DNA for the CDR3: TGTGCCAGCAGTTTCGACTTATTAGATACGCAGTATTTT. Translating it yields CASSFDLLDTQYF.

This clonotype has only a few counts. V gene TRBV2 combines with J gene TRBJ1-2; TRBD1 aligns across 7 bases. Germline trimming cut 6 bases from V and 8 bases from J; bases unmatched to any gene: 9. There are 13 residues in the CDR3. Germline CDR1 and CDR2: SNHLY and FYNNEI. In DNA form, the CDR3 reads TGTGCCAGCAGAATTCGGAGGGGGCGCGGCTACACCTTC. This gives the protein CASRIRRGRGYTF. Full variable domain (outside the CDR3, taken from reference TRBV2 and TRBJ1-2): EPEVTQTPSHQVTQMGQEVILRCVPISNHLYFYWYRQILGQKVEFLVSFYNNEISEKSEIFDDQFSVERPDGSNFTLKIRSTKLEDSAMYFCASRIRRGRGYTFGSGTRLTVV.

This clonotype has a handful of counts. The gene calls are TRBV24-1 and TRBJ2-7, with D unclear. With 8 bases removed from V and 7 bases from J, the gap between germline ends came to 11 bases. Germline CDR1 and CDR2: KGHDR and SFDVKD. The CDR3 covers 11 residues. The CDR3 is CATNLAPEQYV. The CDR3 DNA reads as TGTGCCACCAACCTTGCCCCTGAGCAGTACGTC.

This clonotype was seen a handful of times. In DNA, the CDR3 is TGTGCCACCAGTGATTCAGGGACGAAGAGCTCCTACAATGAGCAGTTCTTC. This encodes CATSDSGTKSSYNEQFF. The gene calls are TRBV24-1 and TRBJ2-1; D possibly uses TRBD1 or TRBD2 (5 bases each). In germline, CDR1 is KGHDR, CDR2 SFDVKD. The CDR3 has 17 residues. V was clipped by 2 bases and J by 0 bases, with 13 bases between them.

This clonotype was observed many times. The CDR3 region is CASSELQGPIGAFF. The CDR3, as DNA: TGTGCCAGCAGCGAACTTCAGGGGCCCATAGGGGCTTTCTTT. The genes are TRBV12-3 or TRBV12-4 and TRBJ1-1; a possible D gene is TRBD1 (6 bases). The CDR3 has 14 amino acids. V lost 6 bases and J lost 11, with 22 bases in between.

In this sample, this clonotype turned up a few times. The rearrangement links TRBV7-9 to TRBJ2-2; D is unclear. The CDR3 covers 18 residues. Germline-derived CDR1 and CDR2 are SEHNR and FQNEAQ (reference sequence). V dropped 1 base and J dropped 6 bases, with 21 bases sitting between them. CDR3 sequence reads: CASSLGSQSVQAPGELFF. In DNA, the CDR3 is TGTGCCAGCAGCTTAGGGTCTCAATCGGTCCAGGCTCCCGGGGAGCTGTTTTTT.